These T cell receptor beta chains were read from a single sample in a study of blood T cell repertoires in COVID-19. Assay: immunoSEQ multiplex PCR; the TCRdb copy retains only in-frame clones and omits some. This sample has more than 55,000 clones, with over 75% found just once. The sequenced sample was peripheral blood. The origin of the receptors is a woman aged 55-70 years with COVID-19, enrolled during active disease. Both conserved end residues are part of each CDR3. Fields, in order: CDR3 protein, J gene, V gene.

CASSQVGESHGYTF	TRBJ1-2	TRBV4-2
CASSLTDSGANVLTF	TRBJ2-6	TRBV7-6
CASSRGGGDRDYGYTF	TRBJ1-2	TRBV7-2
CASSPTTGGSGYTF	TRBJ1-2	TRBV4-3
CASNGGQGSVEQYF	TRBJ2-7	TRBV9
CASSSSLAGRETQYF	TRBJ2-5	TRBV6-5
CASSLPGLAGANEQFF	TRBJ2-1	TRBV5-1
CASSLRGSLPSSYNSPLHF	TRBJ1-6	TRBV7-9
CASSYSASGSLGADTQYF	TRBJ2-3	TRBV6-2/TRBV6-3
CASSHAQVLVSPEQFF	TRBJ2-1	TRBV3-1/TRBV3-2
CSVGAGIYQPQHF	TRBJ1-5	TRBV29-1
CASSVRSYNSPLHF	TRBJ1-6	TRBV11-3
CSVTEGGVTEAFF	TRBJ1-1	TRBV29-1
CASSQALAGSEQYF	TRBJ2-7	TRBV3-1/TRBV3-2
CASREGEDTGELFF	TRBJ2-2	TRBV10-1
CASSSQGGYTF	TRBJ1-2	TRBV11-3
CAWNPSRQGHMNTEAFF	TRBJ1-1	TRBV30
CASREPGQGFGGYTF	TRBJ1-2	TRBV5-1
CASSQFSGAQETQYF	TRBJ2-5	TRBV4-3
CSVKTPSGRAREQFF	TRBJ2-1	TRBV29-1
CASSRLGGNEKLFF	TRBJ1-4	TRBV5-5
CASSQVGQGRNQPQHF	TRBJ1-5	TRBV4-1
CASSLERTGSYNEQFF	TRBJ2-1	TRBV11-2
CATSKSGLNEKLFF	TRBJ1-4	TRBV15
CASSFGGGPSYEQYF	TRBJ2-7	TRBV13
CAIRRRDGRSYEQYF	TRBJ2-7	TRBV10-3
CASSLAGITSGNTIYF	TRBJ1-3	TRBV13
CASSDSRFISNQPQHF	TRBJ1-5	TRBV6-4
CASTEDLRTAEQYF	TRBJ2-7	TRBV27
CASSIRRDRGTEAFF	TRBJ1-1	TRBV6-6
CASGRYTEAFF	TRBJ1-1	TRBV28
CASSLLAGPSEQYF	TRBJ2-7	TRBV6-2/TRBV6-3
CASTGTGGESPLHF	TRBJ1-6	TRBV11-2
CASRTVNEKLFF	TRBJ1-4	TRBV19
CASSPLDGLEGKLFF	TRBJ1-4	TRBV5-1
CATSPGGRNTDTQYF	TRBJ2-3	TRBV19
CASSPSGYEQFF	TRBJ2-1	TRBV3-1/TRBV3-2
CASSDGLADTQYF	TRBJ2-3	TRBV6-1
CAWSRGELDTQYF	TRBJ2-3	TRBV30
CASRVWGPNTGELFF	TRBJ2-2	TRBV28